This T cell receptor beta chain was captured by sequencing in a study of T cell clones after liver transplantation. The protocol was immunoSEQ multiplex PCR, while the TCRdb copy is restricted to in-frame clones and leaves out a portion. Among about 80,000 clones, around four fifths were seen once, and the ten largest hold 0.45% to 0.6%. Details on this clone: Antigen: not known.

Germline CDR1 and CDR2: SGDLS and YYNGEE. The length of the CDR3 is 13 residues. V lost 2 bases and J lost 3, with 6 bases in between. Overall study findings and caveats: Migration into the graft, not deletion, may explain lost graft donor-reactive T cells.

The rearrangement uses TRBV9 and TRBJ2-1; D is uncertain. Sequencing was performed on CD4+ T cells from blood, taken 46 months after liver transplant. The clonotype comes from a human patient who received a liver transplant. Some T cells may be supplied by the graft donor. CDR3 DNA sequence: TGTGCCAGCAGCGTTAGAGTCTACAATGAGCAGTTCTTC. This translates into CASSVRVYNEQFF.